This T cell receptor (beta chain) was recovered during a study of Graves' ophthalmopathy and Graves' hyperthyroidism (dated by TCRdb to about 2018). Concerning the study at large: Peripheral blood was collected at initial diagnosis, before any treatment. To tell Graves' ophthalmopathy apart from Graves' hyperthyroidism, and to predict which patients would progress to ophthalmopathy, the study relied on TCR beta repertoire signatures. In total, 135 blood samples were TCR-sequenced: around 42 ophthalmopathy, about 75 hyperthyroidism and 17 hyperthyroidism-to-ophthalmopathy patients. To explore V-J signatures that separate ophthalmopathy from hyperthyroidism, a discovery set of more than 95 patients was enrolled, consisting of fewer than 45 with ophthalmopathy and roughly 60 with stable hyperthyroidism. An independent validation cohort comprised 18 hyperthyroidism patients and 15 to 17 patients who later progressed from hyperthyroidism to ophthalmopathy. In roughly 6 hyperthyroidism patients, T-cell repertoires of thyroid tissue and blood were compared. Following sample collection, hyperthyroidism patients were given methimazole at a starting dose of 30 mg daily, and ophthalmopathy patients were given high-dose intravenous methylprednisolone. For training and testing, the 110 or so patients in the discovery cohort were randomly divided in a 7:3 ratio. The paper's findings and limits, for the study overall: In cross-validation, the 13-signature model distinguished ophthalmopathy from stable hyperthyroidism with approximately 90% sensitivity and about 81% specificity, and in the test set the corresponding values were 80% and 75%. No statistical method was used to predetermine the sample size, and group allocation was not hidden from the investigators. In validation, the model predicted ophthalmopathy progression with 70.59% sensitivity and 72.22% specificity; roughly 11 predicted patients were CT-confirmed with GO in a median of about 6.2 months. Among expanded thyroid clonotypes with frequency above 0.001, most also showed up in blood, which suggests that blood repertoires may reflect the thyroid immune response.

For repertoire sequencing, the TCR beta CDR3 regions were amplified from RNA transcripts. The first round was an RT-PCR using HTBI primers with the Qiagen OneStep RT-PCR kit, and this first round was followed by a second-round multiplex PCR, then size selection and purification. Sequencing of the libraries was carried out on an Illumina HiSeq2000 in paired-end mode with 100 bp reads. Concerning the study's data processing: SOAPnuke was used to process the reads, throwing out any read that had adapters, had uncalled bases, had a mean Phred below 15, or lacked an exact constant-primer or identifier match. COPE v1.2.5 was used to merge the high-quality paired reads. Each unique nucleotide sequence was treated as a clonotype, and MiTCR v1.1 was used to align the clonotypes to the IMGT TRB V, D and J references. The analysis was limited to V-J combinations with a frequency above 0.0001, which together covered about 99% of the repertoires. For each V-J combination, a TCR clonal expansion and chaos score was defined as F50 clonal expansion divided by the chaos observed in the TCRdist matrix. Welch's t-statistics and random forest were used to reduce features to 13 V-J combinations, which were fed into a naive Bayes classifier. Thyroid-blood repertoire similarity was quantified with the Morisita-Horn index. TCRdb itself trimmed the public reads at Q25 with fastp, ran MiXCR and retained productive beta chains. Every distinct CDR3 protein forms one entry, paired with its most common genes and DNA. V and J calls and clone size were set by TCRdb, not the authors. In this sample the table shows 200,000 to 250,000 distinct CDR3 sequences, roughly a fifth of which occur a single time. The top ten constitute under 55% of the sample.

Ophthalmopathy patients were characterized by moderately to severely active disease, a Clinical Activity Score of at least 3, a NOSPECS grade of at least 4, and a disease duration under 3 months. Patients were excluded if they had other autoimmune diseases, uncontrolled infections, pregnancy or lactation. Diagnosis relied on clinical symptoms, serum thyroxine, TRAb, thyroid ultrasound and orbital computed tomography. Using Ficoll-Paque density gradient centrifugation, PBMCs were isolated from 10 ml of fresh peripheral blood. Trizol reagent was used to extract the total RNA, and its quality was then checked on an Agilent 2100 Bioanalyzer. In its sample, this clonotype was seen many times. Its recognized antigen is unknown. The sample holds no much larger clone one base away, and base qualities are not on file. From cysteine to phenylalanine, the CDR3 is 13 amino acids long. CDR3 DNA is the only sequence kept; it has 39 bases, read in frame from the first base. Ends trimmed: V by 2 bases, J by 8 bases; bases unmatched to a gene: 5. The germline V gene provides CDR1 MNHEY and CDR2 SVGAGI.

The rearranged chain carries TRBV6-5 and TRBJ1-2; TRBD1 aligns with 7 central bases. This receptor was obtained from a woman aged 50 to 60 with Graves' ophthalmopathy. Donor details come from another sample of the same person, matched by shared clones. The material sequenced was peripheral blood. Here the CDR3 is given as CASSYATGQGYTF. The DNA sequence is TGTGCCAGCAGTTACGCGACAGGGCAAGGCTACACCTTC.